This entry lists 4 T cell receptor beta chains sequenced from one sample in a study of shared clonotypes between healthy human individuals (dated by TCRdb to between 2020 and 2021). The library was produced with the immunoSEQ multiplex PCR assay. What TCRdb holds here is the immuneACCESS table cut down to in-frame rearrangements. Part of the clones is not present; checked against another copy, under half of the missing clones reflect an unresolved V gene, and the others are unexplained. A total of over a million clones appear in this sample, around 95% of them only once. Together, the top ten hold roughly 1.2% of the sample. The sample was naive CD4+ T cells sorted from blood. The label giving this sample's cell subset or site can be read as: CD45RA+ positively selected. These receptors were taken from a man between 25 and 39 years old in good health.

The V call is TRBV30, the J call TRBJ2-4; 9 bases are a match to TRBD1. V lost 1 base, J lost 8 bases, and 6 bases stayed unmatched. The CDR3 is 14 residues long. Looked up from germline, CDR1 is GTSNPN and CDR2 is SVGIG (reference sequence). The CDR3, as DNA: TGTGCCTGGAGTGCACAGGGGGCTAGAGACATTCAGTACTTC. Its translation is CAWSAQGARDIQYF.

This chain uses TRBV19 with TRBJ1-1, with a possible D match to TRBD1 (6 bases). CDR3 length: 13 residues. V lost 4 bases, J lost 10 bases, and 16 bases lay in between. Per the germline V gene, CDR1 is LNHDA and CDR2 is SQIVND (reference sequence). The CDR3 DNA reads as TGTGCCAGTAGTAGACTGGGGGCCACCCCAGCTTTCTTT. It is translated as CASSRLGATPAFF. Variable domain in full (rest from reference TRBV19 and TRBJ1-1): DGGITQSPKYLFRKEGQNVTLSCEQNLNHDAMYWYRQDPGQGLRLIYYSQIVNDFQKGDIAEGYSVSREKKESFPLTVTSAQKNPTAFYLCASSRLGATPAFFGQGTRLTVV.

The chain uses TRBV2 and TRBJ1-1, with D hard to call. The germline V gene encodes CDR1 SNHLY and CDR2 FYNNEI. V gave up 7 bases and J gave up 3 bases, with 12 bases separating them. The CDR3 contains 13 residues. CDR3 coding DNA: TGTGCCAGCACCCTGTCCATGGACACTGAAGCTTTCTTT. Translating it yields CASTLSMDTEAFF.

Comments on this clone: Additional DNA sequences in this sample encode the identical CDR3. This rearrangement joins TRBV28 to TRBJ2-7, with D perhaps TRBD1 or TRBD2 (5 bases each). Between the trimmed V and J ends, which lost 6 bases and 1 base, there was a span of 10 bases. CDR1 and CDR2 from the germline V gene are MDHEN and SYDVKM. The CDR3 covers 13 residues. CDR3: CASSLGPSYEQYF. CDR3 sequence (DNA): TGTGCCAGCAGCCTGGGACCATCCTACGAGCAGTACTTC. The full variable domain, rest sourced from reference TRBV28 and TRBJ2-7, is DVKVTQSSRYLVKRTGEKVFLECVQDMDHENMFWYRQDPGLGLRLIYFSYDVKMKEKGDIPEGYSVSREKKERFSLILESASTNQTSMYLCASSLGPSYEQYFGPGTRLTVT.